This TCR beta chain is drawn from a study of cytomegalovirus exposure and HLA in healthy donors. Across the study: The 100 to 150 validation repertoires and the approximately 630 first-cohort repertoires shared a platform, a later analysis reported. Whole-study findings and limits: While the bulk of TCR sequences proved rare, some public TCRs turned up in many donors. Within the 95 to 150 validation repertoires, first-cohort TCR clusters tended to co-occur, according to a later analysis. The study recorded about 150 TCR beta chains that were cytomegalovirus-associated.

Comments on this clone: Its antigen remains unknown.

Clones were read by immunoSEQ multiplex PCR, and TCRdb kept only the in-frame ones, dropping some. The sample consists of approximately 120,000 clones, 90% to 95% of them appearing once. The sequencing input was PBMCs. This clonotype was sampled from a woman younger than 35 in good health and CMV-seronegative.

This CDR3 is CASNELGPYNEQFF. CDR3 nucleotide sequence: TGCGCCAGCAACGAGTTGGGCCCCTACAATGAGCAGTTCTTC. V is TRBV5-1 and J is TRBJ2-1; D remains unclear. Germline V gene data show CDR1 as SGHRS and CDR2 as YFSETQ. The length of the CDR3 is 14 residues. V lost 6 bases to trimming and J lost 2 bases, with 12 bases between them.